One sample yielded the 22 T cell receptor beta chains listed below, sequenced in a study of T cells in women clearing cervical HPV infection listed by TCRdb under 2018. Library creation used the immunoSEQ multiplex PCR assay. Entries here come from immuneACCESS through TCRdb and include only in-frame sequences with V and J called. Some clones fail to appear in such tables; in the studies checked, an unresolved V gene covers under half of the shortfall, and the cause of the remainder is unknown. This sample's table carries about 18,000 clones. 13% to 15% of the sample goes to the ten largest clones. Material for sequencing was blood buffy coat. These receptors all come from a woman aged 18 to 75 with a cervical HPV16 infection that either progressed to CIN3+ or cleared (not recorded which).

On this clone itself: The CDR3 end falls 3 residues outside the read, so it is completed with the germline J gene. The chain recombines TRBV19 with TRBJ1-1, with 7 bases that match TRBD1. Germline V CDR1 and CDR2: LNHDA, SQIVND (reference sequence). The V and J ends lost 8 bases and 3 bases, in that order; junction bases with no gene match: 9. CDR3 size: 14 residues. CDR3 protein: CASVYRGADTEAFF. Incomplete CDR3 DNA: TGTGCCAGTGTTTACAGGGGTGCGGACACTGAA.

The CDR3 protein is CASSHRYGQYF. Incomplete CDR3 DNA: TGTGCCAGCAGCCACCGCTATGGT. V usage is TRBV7-9 and J usage is TRBJ2-4; D unclear. The read gets to within 3 residues of the CDR3 end, and the germline J gene fills in the rest. The CDR3 extends over 11 amino acids. Germline CDR1 SEHNR, CDR2 FQNEAQ (reference sequence).

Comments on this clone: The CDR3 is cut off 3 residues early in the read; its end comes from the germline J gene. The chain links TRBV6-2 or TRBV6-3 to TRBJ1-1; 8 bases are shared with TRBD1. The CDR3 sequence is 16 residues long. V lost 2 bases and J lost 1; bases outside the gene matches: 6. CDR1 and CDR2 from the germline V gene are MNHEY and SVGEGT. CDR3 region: CASSYPRTGTNTEAFF. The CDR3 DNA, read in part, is TGTGCCAGCAGTTACCCAAGGACAGGGACGAACACTGAA.

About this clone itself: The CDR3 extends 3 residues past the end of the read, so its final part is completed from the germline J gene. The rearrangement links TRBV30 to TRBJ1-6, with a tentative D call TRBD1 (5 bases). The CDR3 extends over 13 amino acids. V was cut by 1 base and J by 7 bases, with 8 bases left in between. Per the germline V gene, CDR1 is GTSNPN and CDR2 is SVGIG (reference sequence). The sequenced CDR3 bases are TGTGCCTGGAGTGAGGGGAGGAATTCACCC. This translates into CAWSEGRNSP. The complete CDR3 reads CAWSEGRNSPLHF.

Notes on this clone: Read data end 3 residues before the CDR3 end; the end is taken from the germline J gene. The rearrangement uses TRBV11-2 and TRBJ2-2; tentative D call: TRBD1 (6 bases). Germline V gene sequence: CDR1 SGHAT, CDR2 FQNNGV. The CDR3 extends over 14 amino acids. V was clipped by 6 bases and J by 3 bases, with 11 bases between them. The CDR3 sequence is CASSFNRDTGELFF. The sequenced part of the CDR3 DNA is TGTGCCAGCAGTTTCAACAGGGACACCGGGGAG.

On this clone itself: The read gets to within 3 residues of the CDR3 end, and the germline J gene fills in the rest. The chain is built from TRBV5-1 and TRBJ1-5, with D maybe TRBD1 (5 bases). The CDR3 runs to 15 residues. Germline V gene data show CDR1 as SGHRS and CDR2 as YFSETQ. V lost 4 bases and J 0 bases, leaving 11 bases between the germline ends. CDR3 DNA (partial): TGCGCCAGCAGCCTCGACAGTAATAGCAATCAGCCC. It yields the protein CASSLDSNSNQP. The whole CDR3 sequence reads CASSLDSNSNQPQHF.

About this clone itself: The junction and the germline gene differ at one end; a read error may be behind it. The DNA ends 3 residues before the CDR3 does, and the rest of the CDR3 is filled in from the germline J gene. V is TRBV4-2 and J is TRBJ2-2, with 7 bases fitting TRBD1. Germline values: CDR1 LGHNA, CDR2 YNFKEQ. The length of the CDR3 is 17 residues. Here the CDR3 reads CASSLILDRTNTGELFF. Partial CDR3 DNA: TGCGCCAGCAGCCTAATCCTGGACAGGACAAACACCGGGGAG.

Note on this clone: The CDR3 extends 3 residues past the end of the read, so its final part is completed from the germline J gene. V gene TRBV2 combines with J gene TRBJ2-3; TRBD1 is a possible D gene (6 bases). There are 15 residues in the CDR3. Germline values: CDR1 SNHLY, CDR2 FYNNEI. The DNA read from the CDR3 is TGTGCCAGCAGTGAATCTAGGACAGACAATCAGCCG. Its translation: CASSESRTDNQP. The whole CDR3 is CASSESRTDNQPQYF.

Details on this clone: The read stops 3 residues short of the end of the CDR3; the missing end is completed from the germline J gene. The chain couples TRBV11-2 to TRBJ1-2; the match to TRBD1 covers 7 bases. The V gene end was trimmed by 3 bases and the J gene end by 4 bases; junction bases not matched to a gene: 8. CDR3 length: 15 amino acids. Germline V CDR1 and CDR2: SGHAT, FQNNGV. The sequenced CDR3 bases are TGTGCCAGCAGCTTGCAGACAGGGATGAGCTATGGC. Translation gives CASSLQTGMSYG. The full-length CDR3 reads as CASSLQTGMSYGYTF. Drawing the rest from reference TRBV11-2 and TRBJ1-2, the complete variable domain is EAGVAQSPRYKIIEKRQSVAFWCNPISGHATLYWYQQILGQGPKLLIQFQNNGVVDDSQLPKDRFSAERLKGVDSTLKIQPAKLEDSAVYLCASSLQTGMSYGYTFGSGTRLTVV.

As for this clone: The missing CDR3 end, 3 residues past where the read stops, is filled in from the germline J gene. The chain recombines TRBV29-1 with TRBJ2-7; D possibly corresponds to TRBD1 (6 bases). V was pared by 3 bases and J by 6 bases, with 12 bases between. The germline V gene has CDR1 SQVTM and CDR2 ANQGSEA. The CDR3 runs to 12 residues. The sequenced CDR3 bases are TGCAGCGTTGACGGGCCCAGGGGCGAG. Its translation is CSVDGPRGE. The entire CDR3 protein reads CSVDGPRGEQYF.

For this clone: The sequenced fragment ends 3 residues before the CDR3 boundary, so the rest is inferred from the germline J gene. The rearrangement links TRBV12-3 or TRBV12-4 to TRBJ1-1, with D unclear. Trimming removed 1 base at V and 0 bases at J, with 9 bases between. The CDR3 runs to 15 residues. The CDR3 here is CASSLGSEVNTEAFF. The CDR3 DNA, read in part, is TGTGCCAGCAGTTTAGGAAGTGAGGTGAACACTGAA.

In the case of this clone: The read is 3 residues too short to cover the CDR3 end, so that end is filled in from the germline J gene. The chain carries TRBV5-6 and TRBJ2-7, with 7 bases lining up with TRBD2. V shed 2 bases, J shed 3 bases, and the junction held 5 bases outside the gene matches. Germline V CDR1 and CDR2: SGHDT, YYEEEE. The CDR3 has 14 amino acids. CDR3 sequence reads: CASSFGTKVYEQYF. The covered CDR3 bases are TGTGCCAGCAGCTTCGGGACTAAAGTCTACGAG. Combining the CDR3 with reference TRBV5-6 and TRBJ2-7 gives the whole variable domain DAGVTQSPTHLIKTRGQQVTLRCSPKSGHDTVSWYQQALGQGPQFIFQYYEEEERQRGNFPDRFSGHQFPNYSSELNVNALLLGDSALYLCASSFGTKVYEQYFGPGTRLTVT.

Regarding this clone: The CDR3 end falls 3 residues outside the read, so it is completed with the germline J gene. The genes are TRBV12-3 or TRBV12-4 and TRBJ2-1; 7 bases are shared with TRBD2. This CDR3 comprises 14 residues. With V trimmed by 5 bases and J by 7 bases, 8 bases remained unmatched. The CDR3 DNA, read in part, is TGTGCCAGCAGTCCCATCGGACTAGTTAATGAG. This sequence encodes CASSPIGLVNE. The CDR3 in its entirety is CASSPIGLVNEQFF.

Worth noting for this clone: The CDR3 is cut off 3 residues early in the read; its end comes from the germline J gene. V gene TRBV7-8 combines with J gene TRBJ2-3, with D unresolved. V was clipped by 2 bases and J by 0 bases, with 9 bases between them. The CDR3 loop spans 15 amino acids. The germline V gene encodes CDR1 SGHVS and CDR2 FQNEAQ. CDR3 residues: CASSLFSESTDTQYF. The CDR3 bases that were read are TGTGCCAGCAGCTTATTTAGTGAGAGCACAGATACG. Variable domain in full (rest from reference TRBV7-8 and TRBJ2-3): GAGVSQSPRYKVAKRGQDVALRCDPISGHVSLFWYQQALGQGPEFLTYFQNEAQLDKSGLPSDRFFAERPEGSVSTLKIQRTQQEDSAVYLCASSLFSESTDTQYFGPGTRLTVL.

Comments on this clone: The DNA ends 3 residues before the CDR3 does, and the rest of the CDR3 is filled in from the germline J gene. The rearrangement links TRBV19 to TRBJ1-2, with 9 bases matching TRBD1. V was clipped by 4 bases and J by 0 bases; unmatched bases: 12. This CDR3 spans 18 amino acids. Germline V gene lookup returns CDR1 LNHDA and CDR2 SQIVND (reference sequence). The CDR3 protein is CASSTTGGLATANYGYTF. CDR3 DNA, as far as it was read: TGTGCCAGTAGTACGACAGGGGGGTTGGCTACTGCTAACTATGGC.

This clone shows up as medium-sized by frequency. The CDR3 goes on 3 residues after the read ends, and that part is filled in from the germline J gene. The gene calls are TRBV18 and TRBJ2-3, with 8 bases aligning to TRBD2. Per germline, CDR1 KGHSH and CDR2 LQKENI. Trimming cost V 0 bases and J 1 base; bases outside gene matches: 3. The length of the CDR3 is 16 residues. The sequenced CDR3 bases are TGTGCCAGCTCACCACCGACTAGCGCCCGCACAGATACG. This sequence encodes CASSPPTSARTDT. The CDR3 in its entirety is CASSPPTSARTDTQYF.

The CDR3 sequence is CSADGLAGADTQYF. The sequenced CDR3 bases are TGCAGTGCAGACGGACTAGCGGGAGCAGATACG. The genes are TRBV20-1 and TRBJ2-3, with 13 bases that match TRBD2. With the read ending 3 residues before the CDR3 end, the germline J gene is used to fill in that end. The J segment lost 4 bases and the V segment lost 6 bases, leaving 4 bases of the junction unmatched. Germline loops: CDR1 DFQATT, CDR2 SNEGSKA (reference sequence). The length of the CDR3 is 14 residues.

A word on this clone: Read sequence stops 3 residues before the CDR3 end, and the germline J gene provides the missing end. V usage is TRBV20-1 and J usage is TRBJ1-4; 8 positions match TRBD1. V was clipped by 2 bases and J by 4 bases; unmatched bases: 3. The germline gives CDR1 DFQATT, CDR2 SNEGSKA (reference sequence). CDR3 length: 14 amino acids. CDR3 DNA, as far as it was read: TGCAGTGCTAGACAGGGGGCGAGTAATGAAAAA. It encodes CSARQGASNEK. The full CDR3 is CSARQGASNEKLFF.

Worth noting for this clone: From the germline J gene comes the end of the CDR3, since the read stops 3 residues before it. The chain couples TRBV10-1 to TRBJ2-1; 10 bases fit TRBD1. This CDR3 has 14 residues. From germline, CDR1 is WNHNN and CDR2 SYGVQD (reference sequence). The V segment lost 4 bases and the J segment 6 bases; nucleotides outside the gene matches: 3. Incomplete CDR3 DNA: TGCGCCAGCAGTGCGGGACAGGGGTCCAATGAG. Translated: CASSAGQGSNE. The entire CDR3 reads CASSAGQGSNEQFF.

The CDR3 bases that were read are TGCGCCAGCAGCTTGGGACACCCCAGGGGAGATACC. It is translated as CASSLGHPRGDT. The CDR3 in its entirety is CASSLGHPRGDTYTF. The chain recombines TRBV5-1 with TRBJ1-2, with D possibly TRBD1 on 6 matching bases. The missing CDR3 end, 3 residues past where the read stops, is filled in from the germline J gene. CDR1 is SGHRS and CDR2 is YFSETQ in the germline V gene. CDR3 length: 15 residues.

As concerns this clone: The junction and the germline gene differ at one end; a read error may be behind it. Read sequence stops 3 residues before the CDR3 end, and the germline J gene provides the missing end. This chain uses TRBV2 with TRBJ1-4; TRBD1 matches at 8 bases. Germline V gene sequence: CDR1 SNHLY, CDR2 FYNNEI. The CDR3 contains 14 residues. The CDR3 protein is CASGDRGGDEKLFF. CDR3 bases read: TGTGCCAGCGGTGACAGGGGAGGCGATGAAAAA. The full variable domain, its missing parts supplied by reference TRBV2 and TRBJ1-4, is EPEVTQTPSHQVTQMGQEVILRCVPISNHLYFYWYRQILGQKVEFLVSFYNNEISEKSEIFDDQFSVERPDGSNFTLKIRSTKLEDSAMYFCASGDRGGDEKLFFGSGTQLSVL.

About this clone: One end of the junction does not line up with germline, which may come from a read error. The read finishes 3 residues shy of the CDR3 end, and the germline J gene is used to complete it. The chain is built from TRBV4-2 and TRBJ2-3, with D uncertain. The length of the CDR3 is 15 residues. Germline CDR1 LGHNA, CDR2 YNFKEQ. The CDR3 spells CASSQEIVGADTQYF. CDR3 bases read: TGCGCCAGCAGCCAAGAGATTGTGGGCGCAGATACG.